A single sample is the source of the 26 T cell receptor beta chains below, sequenced in a study of CD8+ T cells in alopecia areata. RNA, once extracted, was reverse transcribed into cDNA for use as the sequencing template. The protocol was immunoSEQ multiplex PCR, while the TCRdb copy is restricted to in-frame clones and leaves out a portion. Altogether 150,000 to 200,000 clones are present, roughly 53% being singletons, with the ten largest covering roughly a tenth. Treatment defined: oral pan-JAK inhibitor, 5-10 mg twice daily. Sequencing used CD8+ T cells sorted from blood, obtained at week 24, from a patient treated with tofacitinib. Receptors originate from a human donor with alopecia areata.

The rearrangement joins TRBV6-5 to TRBJ1-2; D ambiguous. The CDR3 runs 14 residues. Deletions cut 7 bases from V and 0 bases from J, with 12 bases between. Germline V gives CDR1 MNHEY, CDR2 SVGAGI. Here the CDR3 reads CASTGIGSNYGYTF. Here the CDR3 DNA reads TGTGCCAGCACCGGGATCGGGTCTAACTATGGCTACACCTTC.

The gene calls are TRBV4-3 and TRBJ1-5; 9 bases map to TRBD1. Trimming took 0 bases from V and 12 from J; bases not matched to a gene: 3. From germline, CDR1 is LGHNA and CDR2 YSLEER. The CDR3 totals 13 residues. CDR3 in DNA: TGCGCCAGCAGCCAAGATCGGGACAGGGACCAGCATTTT. Amino acids: CASSQDRDRDQHF.

V is TRBV7-9 and J is TRBJ2-7; D uncertain. The length of the CDR3 is 16 residues. Germline CDR1 and CDR2: SEHNR and FQNEAQ (reference sequence). V shed 4 bases and J shed 3 bases, with 19 bases lying between them. The CDR3 loop is CASSSPTASALYEQYF. The DNA of the CDR3 is TGTGCCAGCAGCTCTCCCACGGCATCTGCCCTCTACGAGCAGTACTTC.

This clone was seen many times. The chain uses TRBV7-2 and TRBJ1-1; D is unresolved. Per the germline V gene, CDR1 is SGHTA and CDR2 is FQGNSA. The ends were cut back, 6 bases at V and 5 bases at J, with 7 bases in the middle. This CDR3 spans 11 amino acids. This CDR3 is CASSYETEAFF. CDR3 DNA: TGTGCCAGCAGTTACGAGACTGAAGCTTTCTTT.

This clone was seen a single time. The rearrangement joins TRBV2 to TRBJ1-2; 7 bases agree with TRBD1. Germline V gene data show CDR1 as SNHLY and CDR2 as FYNNEI. The CDR3 spans 15 residues. The junction had 8 bases not matched to a gene; V was cut back by 6 bases and J by 1 base. In DNA, the CDR3 is TGTGCCAGCAGAACCGGGACAGATCTTAACTATGGCTACACCTTC. Its translation is CASRTGTDLNYGYTF.

The V gene is TRBV2, the J gene TRBJ1-1, with TRBD1 as a possible D gene (6 bases). The CDR3 runs 15 residues. Germline-derived CDR1 and CDR2 are SNHLY and FYNNEI. Trimming took off 0 bases at V and 4 bases at J, with 12 bases between the two ends. CDR3 DNA: TGTGCCAGCAGTGAAGCCAAGGTGGGGGCCACTGAAGCTTTCTTT. It yields the protein CASSEAKVGATEAFF. Supplemented by reference TRBV2 and TRBJ1-1, the full variable domain reads EPEVTQTPSHQVTQMGQEVILRCVPISNHLYFYWYRQILGQKVEFLVSFYNNEISEKSEIFDDQFSVERPDGSNFTLKIRSTKLEDSAMYFCASSEAKVGATEAFFGQGTRLTVV.

The chain is built from TRBV25-1 and TRBJ1-6; D is ambiguous. The germline gives CDR1 MGHDK, CDR2 SYGVNS. This CDR3 region has 14 residues. Deletions cut 5 bases from V and 7 bases from J, with 12 bases between. CDR3 sequence reads: CASSTETVNSPLHF. The CDR3 DNA is TGTGCCAGCAGTACCGAGACCGTAAATTCACCCCTCCACTTT.

The chain has TRBV23-1 and TRBJ2-4; 9 bases agree with TRBD1. TRBV23-1 is classed as an ORF, of uncertain function. The CDR3 covers 18 residues. V trimming: 1 base; J trimming: 2 bases; junction bases outside the gene matches: 9. In DNA, the CDR3 is TGCGCCAGCAGTCAATGGCATGGGACAGGGCTGACCAAAAACATTCAGTACTTC. Its translation is CASSQWHGTGLTKNIQYF.

The rearrangement links TRBV7-8 to TRBJ2-5; D remains unclear. This CDR3 has 13 residues. With 0 bases removed from V and 5 bases from J, the gap between germline ends came to 7 bases. Per germline, CDR1 SGHVS and CDR2 FQNEAQ. The DNA of the CDR3 is TGTGCCAGCAGCTTAGCGAGATCCGAGACCCAGTACTTC. It codes for CASSLARSETQYF.

The CDR3 loop is CASSQDHNQGYEQYF. DNA for the CDR3: TGCGCCAGCAGCCAAGATCACAATCAAGGCTACGAGCAGTACTTC. V is TRBV4-3 and J is TRBJ2-7; no clear D gene. Germline CDR1 is LGHNA and CDR2 is YSLEER. The CDR3 spans 15 residues. Trimming removed 0 bases from V and 3 bases from J, with 12 bases in between.

V is TRBV29-1 and J is TRBJ1-2, with D tentatively TRBD1 (6 bases). Germline CDR1 reads SQVTM; CDR2 reads ANQGSEA. Trimming stripped 3 bases from V and 6 bases from J, with 14 bases between. This CDR3 is built from 13 residues. The CDR3 here is CSVEGGDRNGYTF. CDR3 nucleotides: TGCAGCGTTGAGGGGGGTGACAGGAATGGCTACACCTTC.

The chain carries TRBV28 and TRBJ2-1; D is possibly TRBD1 (6 bases). Germline CDR1 and CDR2: MDHEN and SYDVKM. Trimming took off 3 bases at V and 2 bases at J, with 11 bases between the two ends. The length of the CDR3 is 15 residues. Here the CDR3 reads CASSFRTGPYNEQFF. CDR3 in DNA: TGTGCCAGCAGTTTTAGAACAGGGCCCTACAATGAGCAGTTCTTC.

The CDR3 region has the DNA TGTGCCTGGAGGGACCTCAGGGGCACTGAAGCTTTCTTT. Protein: CAWRDLRGTEAFF. This chain joins TRBV30 and TRBJ1-1, with D tentatively TRBD1 (6 bases). Trimming took 3 bases from V and 4 from J, leaving 12 bases between them. Germline-derived CDR1 and CDR2 are GTSNPN and SVGIG (reference sequence). The CDR3 extends over 13 amino acids.

This sequence joins TRBV25-1 and TRBJ2-3; 10 bases are shared with TRBD1. Germline V lookup: CDR1 MGHDK, CDR2 SYGVNS. CDR3 length equals 14 residues. The V segment lost 4 bases and the J segment 4 bases; nucleotides outside the gene matches: 2. CDR3 in amino acids: CASSGDRGPDTQYF. For the CDR3, the DNA is TGTGCCAGCAGTGGGGACAGGGGTCCAGATACGCAGTATTTT.

This clone was observed a handful of times. This rearrangement joins TRBV5-1 to TRBJ2-7; 8 bases align to TRBD2. V lost 1 base and J lost 6; bases outside the gene matches: 9. CDR1 and CDR2 from the germline V gene are SGHRS and YFSETQ. The CDR3 sequence is 15 residues long. CDR3 in DNA: TGCGCCAGCAGCTTGCCGCGGGGGGCCGGGGGCGAGCAGTACTTC. This encodes CASSLPRGAGGEQYF. The complete variable domain, with remaining parts taken from reference TRBV5-1 and TRBJ2-7, reads KAGVTQTPRYLIKTRGQQVTLSCSPISGHRSVSWYQQTPGQGLQFLFEYFSETQRNKGNFPGRFSGRQFSNSRSEMNVSTLELGDSALYLCASSLPRGAGGEQYFGPGTRLTVT.

This clone has only a few counts. J is TRBJ1-5 and V is TRBV6-5; D is undetermined. Per germline, CDR1 MNHEY and CDR2 SVGAGI. The CDR3 is 13 amino acids. V lost 4 bases and J 0 bases, leaving 4 bases between the germline ends. This CDR3 is CASSLSSNQPQHF. The DNA of the CDR3 is TGTGCCAGCAGTTTGAGTAGCAATCAGCCCCAGCATTTT.

The rearrangement uses TRBV15 and TRBJ1-6; D is undetermined. V was trimmed by 0 bases and J by 5 bases, leaving 17 bases between them. From germline, CDR1 is LNHNV and CDR2 YYDKDF (reference sequence). This CDR3 region has 18 residues. In DNA form, the CDR3 reads TGTGCCACCAGCAGAGATGGACCCCGGACGGCGCATAATTCACCCCTCCACTTT. Translated: CATSRDGPRTAHNSPLHF.

In its sample, this clone was seen a few times. The chain is built from TRBV27 and TRBJ2-7, with a possible D match to TRBD1 (6 bases). The V gene's germline CDR1 is MNHEY and CDR2 SMNVEV (reference sequence). This CDR3 comprises 11 residues. V lost 8 bases and J 2 bases, leaving 7 bases between the germline ends. CDR3 DNA: TGTGCCAGCGGGGGCCCCTACGAGCAGTACTTC. This gives the protein CASGGPYEQYF.

In this sample, this clone turned up a few times. This chain connects TRBV29-1 to TRBJ2-1, with TRBD2 as a possible D gene (6 bases). Germline loops: CDR1 SQVTM, CDR2 ANQGSEA. With 8 bases removed from V and 7 bases from J, the gap between germline ends came to 15 bases. The CDR3 contains 12 residues. CDR3 coding DNA: TGCAGCCTACCCTTGGGAGGAAATGAGCAGTTCTTC. Its translation: CSLPLGGNEQFF.

J is TRBJ2-7 and V is TRBV7-8; a possible D gene is TRBD1 (6 bases). Germline values: CDR1 SGHVS, CDR2 FQNEAQ. V was cut by 4 bases and J by 0 bases, with 13 bases left in between. The CDR3 is 15 amino acids. DNA for the CDR3: TGTGCCAGCAGCTCATCCGGGACACGCTCCTACGAGCAGTACTTC. Residues: CASSSSGTRSYEQYF.

The V gene is TRBV30, the J gene TRBJ2-2; maybe TRBD1 (5 bases). Trimming cost V 1 base and J 5 bases, with 11 bases left between them. Looked up from germline, CDR1 is GTSNPN and CDR2 is SVGIG (reference sequence). The CDR3 covers 14 residues. The CDR3, as DNA: TGTGCCTGGAGTGAGGACACTGTAACCGGGGAGCTGTTTTTT. This codes for CAWSEDTVTGELFF.

This clone has a handful of counts. The V call is TRBV9, the J call TRBJ1-2; unclear D gene. CDR3 size: 14 residues. V was clipped by 0 bases and J by 8 bases, with 14 bases between them. The germline CDR1 and CDR2 sequences are SGDLS and YYNGEE. For the CDR3, the DNA is TGTGCCAGCAGCGTAGGAACAGCCGATTGGGGCTACACCTTC. Translating it yields CASSVGTADWGYTF.

The CDR3 DNA reads TGCAGCGTTGTGGGAGGGTTAGGAACACCTTACGAGCAGTACTTC. The encoded protein is CSVVGGLGTPYEQYF. The V gene is TRBV29-1, the J gene TRBJ2-7, with 7 bases aligning to TRBD2. Germline V CDR1 and CDR2: SQVTM, ANQGSEA. V lost 4 bases to trimming and J lost 4 bases; unmatched junction nucleotides: 13. The CDR3 has 15 residues.

The chain combines TRBV30 with TRBJ2-3, with TRBD1 matching over 7 bases. CDR1 and CDR2 from the germline V gene are GTSNPN and SVGIG (reference sequence). J lost 0 bases, V lost 0 bases, and 6 bases had no gene match. The CDR3 runs to 16 residues. CDR3 in amino acids: CAWSVGTVSSTDTQYF. CDR3 nucleotide sequence: TGTGCCTGGAGTGTAGGGACAGTATCTAGCACAGATACGCAGTATTTT. Full variable domain (missing parts from reference TRBV30 and TRBJ2-3): SQTIHQWPATLVQPVGSPLSLECTVEGTSNPNLYWYRQAAGRGLQLLFYSVGIGQISSEVPQNLSASRPQDRQFILSSKKLLLSDSGFYLCAWSVGTVSSTDTQYFGPGTRLTVL.

The gene calls are TRBV11-3 and TRBJ2-2, with D possibly matching TRBD2 (6 bases). The V end was cut by 8 bases, the J end by 6 bases, with 19 bases between. Germline V gives CDR1 SGHNT, CDR2 YENEEA. This CDR3 region has 15 residues. The CDR3 sequence is CASGGSDFQAGELFF. CDR3 sequence (DNA): TGTGCCAGCGGGGGGTCGGACTTCCAAGCCGGGGAGCTGTTTTTT.

Only a few counts were recorded for this clone. The chain is built from TRBV11-2 and TRBJ1-2, with D possibly being TRBD1 (5 bases). Trimming stripped 1 base from V and 0 bases from J, with 15 bases between. The CDR3 length is 17 residues. Germline V gives CDR1 SGHAT, CDR2 FQNNGV. The CDR3 protein is CASSLAGGGSPNYGYTF. The DNA for the CDR3 is TGTGCCAGCAGCTTAGCCGGGGGGGGAAGCCCTAACTATGGCTACACCTTC. The whole variable domain, remainder taken from reference TRBV11-2 and TRBJ1-2, is EAGVAQSPRYKIIEKRQSVAFWCNPISGHATLYWYQQILGQGPKLLIQFQNNGVVDDSQLPKDRFSAERLKGVDSTLKIQPAKLEDSAVYLCASSLAGGGSPNYGYTFGSGTRLTVV.